Included here is one T cell receptor (beta chain) sequence, with context. What it binds is unknown. The CDR3 sequence is 14 residues long. Per germline, CDR1 MNHNY and CDR2 SVGAGI (reference sequence). With 7 bases removed from V and 1 base from J, the gap between germline ends came to 13 bases. The source of the sample is a study of post-analysis software for immune sequencing data. Findings and limits, study-wide: TRBV5-6, TRBV5-1 and TRBV20-1 belonged to a set of about five TRBV segments that were more frequent in patients than controls.

Unique molecular identifiers were present in the TCR beta cDNA libraries. MiXCR, applied by TCRdb to the PCR reads, yields one record per CDR3 protein. The table has roughly 870,000 distinct CDR3 sequences, under 70% seen once. The source is a girl aged 5 to 17 with multiple sclerosis. Sequencing was carried out using blood. The gene calls are TRBV6-6 and TRBJ2-5; possibly TRBD1 or TRBD2 for D (6 bases each). The CDR3 region has the DNA TGTGCCAGCAAGGAGGGACACGCCCAAGAGACCCAGTACTTC. Its translation is CASKEGHAQETQYF.